The present T cell receptor (beta chain) was sequenced within a study of beta chain features in type 1 diabetes. Germline V gene data show CDR1 as SGHAT and CDR2 as FQNNGV. The CDR3 length is 15 residues. V was pared by 1 base and J by 7 bases, with 14 bases between. This clone has just a few counts. Its specificity is unknown. Whole-study findings and limits: Researchers reported that naive, central memory and Treg TCRB repertoires appeared more similar in patients than in healthy donors.

The study reverse transcribed the entire isolated RNA, so it sequenced expressed TCRB transcripts. Here immunoSEQ multiplex PCR was the method, and the copy in TCRdb shows in-frame clones only, minus some. The table has roughly 400,000 clones, around 15% seen once. The source material was naive CD4+ T cells from blood. The TCR comes from a woman aged 18-29 years in good health. V usage is TRBV11-2 and J usage is TRBJ2-1, with D possibly matching TRBD1 (6 bases). CDR3: CASSLVVGTQNEQFF. In DNA, the CDR3 is TGTGCCAGCAGCTTAGTGGTAGGGACACAGAATGAGCAGTTCTTC.